The present T cell receptor (beta chain) was sequenced within a study of blood T cells in healthy people across ages (dated by TCRdb to between 2014 and 2017). With regard to the full study: In model experiments, template switching captured about one uniquely barcoded TCR beta cDNA molecule for every two T cells. To avoid experimental bias, donors of different ages were distributed randomly across sequencing lanes. Using the same blood draw, the study looked at two additional independent replicas of 1 million unique cDNA reads for two donors, one aged 18 to 30 and the other aged 80 or older. Four age groups were formed from the donors: young (average roughly 15 years), middle-aged (around 37), aged (roughly 59) and long-lived (around 80). The study measured age-related changes in TCR beta repertoire diversity using deep sequencing normalized with unique cDNA molecular identifiers.

The roughly 37 donors, aged about 6 to 95 years, were systemically healthy Caucasian individuals from Russia. Approximately 11 milliliters of peripheral blood were drawn from each donor into EDTA-treated Vacutainer tubes. Ficoll-Paque density-gradient centrifugation was used to isolate PBMCs, with at least 6.5 million per sample. Total RNA was extracted from PBMCs with Trizol reagent, with at least 6 micrograms obtained per sample. The percentages of naive CD45RAhigh/CD27high T cells were determined by flow cytometry on a PBMC aliquot from every donor. V gives up 0 bases and J gives up 7 bases, and the segment between their germline ends measures 14 bases. The CDR1 and CDR2 encoded by the germline V gene are SGDLS and YYNGEE. Spanning cysteine to phenylalanine, the CDR3 consists of 15 amino acids. The entry retains the CDR3 DNA only, 45 bases that are in frame from base 1. The full study reports these points: Compared with the aged group, more naive CD4+ T cells, fewer expanded clones and increased TCR diversity were shown by the long-lived group, suggesting age selection. Donor CMV infection status was unknown, potentially confounding age-related changes in expanded clonotypes. The percentage of naive T cells measured by flow cytometry correlated strongly with observed TCR beta diversity. Bulk unsorted PBMC profiling prevented conclusive comparison of naive and antigen-experienced compartments. Observed TCR beta diversity per million T cells fell roughly linearly with age, and a significant reduction was already apparent by age roughly 40. Total diversity estimates from one million sequenced T cells were considered lower bounds and underestimates.

Concerning this clonotype: Its antigen has not been determined. Base-call qualities are not available, and no considerably larger clone is one nucleotide away.

Library prep was done by 5' RACE. The sample was run on an Illumina HiSeq 2500. A second PCR of roughly 7 to 12 cycles was performed with a sample-barcoded 5' primer and a J-beta primer mix. A unique molecular identifier was introduced onto each TCR beta cDNA molecule by a template-switch 5' adaptor carrying 12 random nucleotides. At least 2.5 million CDR3-containing paired-end reads were obtained from each sample. First-strand cDNA synthesis was performed from all RNA using the Mint cDNA synthesis kit, with priming by a TRBC-specific oligonucleotide. Following uracil-DNA glycosylase treatment, all cDNA underwent a first 18-cycle PCR with the universal primers M1SS and BC2_uni_R. Per the source publication's procedure: For normalization, 1 million high-quality reads were randomly selected from each sample, with every read carrying a distinct molecular identifier. Reads with shared molecular identifiers were discarded instead of being binned into consensus sequences. MiTCR, set to a Q25 quality threshold and the strictest error-elimination algorithm, was used for CDR3 identification, clonotype clustering and error correction. A nonparametric unseen species model with Euler transformation was used to estimate lower-bound total TCR beta diversity. The public sequencing data were trimmed at Q25 with fastp and processed into clonotypes with MiXCR by TCRdb, which kept only in-frame beta chains. Every entry covers one CDR3 protein and lists the most common genes and DNA from its rows. It is TCRdb's table, rather than the study itself, that gives the V and J calls and clone size. The sample profile shows 1.5 million to 1.8 million distinct CDR3 sequences; approximately 42% of them were found once. Clones ranked in the top ten supply around 4% of the sample.

This receptor chain uses TRBV9 and TRBJ2-1; TRBD2 is possibly the D segment (7 matching bases). The sequencing sample was made of blood. This receptor was taken from a woman aged 18-35 years in good health. The CDR3 region reads CASSVDGGAWNEQFF. The nucleotide sequence is given as TGTGCCAGCAGCGTAGATGGGGGGGCTTGGAATGAGCAGTTCTTC. Here the CDR3 is joined to the reference TRBV9 and TRBJ2-1 genes, and the full variable domain is: DSGVTQTPKHLITATGQRVTLRCSPRSGDLSVYWYQQSLDQGLQFLIQYYNGEERAKGNILERFSAQQFPDLHSELNLSSLELGDSALYFCASSVDGGAWNEQFFGPGTRLTVL.